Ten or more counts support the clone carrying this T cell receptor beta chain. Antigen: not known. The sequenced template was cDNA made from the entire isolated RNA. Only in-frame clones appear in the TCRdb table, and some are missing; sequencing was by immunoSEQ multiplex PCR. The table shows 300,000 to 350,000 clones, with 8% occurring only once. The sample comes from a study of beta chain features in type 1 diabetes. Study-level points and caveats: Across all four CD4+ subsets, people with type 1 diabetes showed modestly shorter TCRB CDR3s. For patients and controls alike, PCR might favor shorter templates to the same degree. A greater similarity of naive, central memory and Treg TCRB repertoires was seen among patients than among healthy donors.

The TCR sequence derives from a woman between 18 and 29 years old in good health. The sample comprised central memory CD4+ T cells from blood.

This CDR3 reads CASIGGTGWTQYF. CDR3 nucleotides: TGTGCCAGCATTGGCGGGACAGGGTGGACCCAGTACTTC. This chain joins TRBV28 and TRBJ2-5; 9 nucleotides match TRBD1. The V segment lost 7 bases and the J segment 7 bases; nucleotides outside the gene matches: 7. Germline assignment: CDR1 MDHEN and CDR2 SYDVKM. The CDR3 extends over 13 amino acids.